A single sample is the source of the 17 T cell receptor beta chains below, sequenced in a study of blood T cell repertoires in COVID-19. Method: immunoSEQ multiplex PCR; TCRdb's copy keeps in-frame clones and lacks some. This sample carries approximately 150,000 clones, over 80% of them seen once, and the ten largest clones take roughly 4.9%. The specimen sequenced was PBMCs or T cells enriched from blood (not recorded which). These receptors all stem from a man aged 65 to 79 who had been exposed to COVID-19.

The rearrangement links TRBV6-5 to TRBJ1-1; 7 nucleotides line up with TRBD1. CDR3 length equals 12 residues. Germline V lookup: CDR1 MNHEY, CDR2 SVGAGI. V was pared by 6 bases and J by 9 bases, with 7 bases of the junction left unmatched. The CDR3 DNA reads as TGTGCCAGCAGCCCCGGACAGGACAAAGCTTTCTTT. The encoded protein is CASSPGQDKAFF.

This chain joins TRBV5-6 and TRBJ1-5; a possible D gene is TRBD1 (5 bases). The CDR3 length is 14 residues. Trimming removed 4 bases at V and 2 bases at J, with 10 bases between. Germline CDR1 SGHDT, CDR2 YYEEEE. The CDR3 nucleotides read TGTGCCAGCAGCCGGCGGGGGGGCAATCAGCCCCAGCATTTT. Encoded protein: CASSRRGGNQPQHF.

This chain connects TRBV28 to TRBJ2-2; 10 nucleotides match TRBD2. Germline CDR1 and CDR2: MDHEN and SYDVKM. CDR3 size: 15 residues. The junction had 3 bases not matched to a gene; V was cut back by 3 bases and J by 5 bases. CDR3 sequence reads: CASSFLAGDTGELFF. CDR3 sequence (DNA): TGTGCCAGCAGTTTTCTAGCGGGGGATACCGGGGAGCTGTTTTTT.

The CDR3 spells CASSPPRGSGSSYNEQFF. The CDR3 region has the DNA TGTGCCAGTAGTCCCCCGAGGGGAAGCGGGAGCTCCTACAATGAGCAGTTCTTC. The genes are TRBV19 and TRBJ2-1, with 8 bases aligning to TRBD2. The CDR3 contains 18 residues. Trimming removed 5 bases from V and 0 bases from J; junction bases left unmatched: 12. In germline, CDR1 is LNHDA, CDR2 SQIVND (reference sequence). Supplemented by reference TRBV19 and TRBJ2-1, the full variable domain reads DGGITQSPKYLFRKEGQNVTLSCEQNLNHDAMYWYRQDPGQGLRLIYYSQIVNDFQKGDIAEGYSVSREKKESFPLTVTSAQKNPTAFYLCASSPPRGSGSSYNEQFFGPGTRLTVL.

The chain combines TRBV11-2 with TRBJ2-7, with D possibly being TRBD2 (7 bases). The CDR3 is made up of 15 amino acids. Germline V gene data show CDR1 as SGHAT and CDR2 as FQNNGV. V shed 1 base and J shed 5 bases, with 15 bases lying between them. This CDR3 reads CASSLGSGGQHEQYF. The CDR3 nucleotides read TGTGCCAGCAGCTTAGGTTCCGGGGGGCAGCACGAGCAGTACTTC.

The chain recombines TRBV11-2 with TRBJ2-2; D perhaps matches TRBD2 (6 bases). The germline CDR1 and CDR2 sequences are SGHAT and FQNNGV. With 7 bases removed from V and 2 bases from J, the gap between germline ends came to 11 bases. There are 14 residues in the CDR3. CDR3 coding DNA: TGTGCCAGCACACGGGGAGGAAACACCGGGGAGCTGTTTTTT. Translation: CASTRGGNTGELFF.

The chain carries TRBV7-9 and TRBJ1-2; TRBD1 matches at 12 bases. The germline gives CDR1 SEHNR, CDR2 FQNEAQ (reference sequence). Trimming removed 5 bases from V and 4 bases from J; junction bases left unmatched: 14. The CDR3 length is 18 residues. The CDR3 region is CASSPFPGQGATIYGYTF. CDR3 coding DNA: TGTGCCAGCAGCCCCTTCCCGGGACAGGGGGCAACAATCTATGGCTACACCTTC.

V usage is TRBV19 and J usage is TRBJ2-6; 7 nucleotides match TRBD1. The trim removed 7 bases at V and 2 bases at J, leaving 14 bases unmatched. The CDR3 is 18 amino acids. CDR1 LNHDA and CDR2 SQIVND come from the germline V gene (reference sequence). The CDR3, as DNA: TGTGCCAGTACTCGGACAGGAACTATTTCCACTGGGGCCAACGTCCTGACTTTC. Translated: CASTRTGTISTGANVLTF.

The genes are TRBV7-9 and TRBJ1-1; 8 bases line up with TRBD1. The V and J ends lost 1 base and 8 bases, in that order; junction bases with no gene match: 6. This CDR3 comprises 14 residues. The germline gives CDR1 SEHNR, CDR2 FQNEAQ (reference sequence). CDR3 coding DNA: TGTGCCAGCAGCTTAGGCCAGGGGGCTCAGGAAGCTTTCTTT. It encodes CASSLGQGAQEAFF.

The chain joins TRBV3-1 (or the pseudogene TRBV3-2) to TRBJ2-7; 15 nucleotides match TRBD2. With V trimmed by 1 base and J by 6 bases, 4 bases remained unmatched. The CDR3 has 16 amino acids. Germline V gene lookup returns CDR1 LGHDT and CDR2 YNNKEL (reference sequence). CDR3 DNA: TGTGCCAGCAGCCAAGCCGGGACTAGCGGGGGGCGCGAGCAGTACTTC. This sequence encodes CASSQAGTSGGREQYF.

The CDR3 spells CASSPPKAGGNYEQFF. CDR3 in DNA: TGTGCCAGCTCACCACCGAAAGCGGGGGGTAATTACGAGCAGTTCTTC. The chain combines TRBV18 with TRBJ2-1, with 9 bases that match TRBD2. The germline gives CDR1 KGHSH, CDR2 LQKENI. With V trimmed by 0 bases and J by 10 bases, 10 bases remained unmatched. This CDR3 has 16 residues.

The chain combines TRBV27 with TRBJ1-1; D is uncertain. V was shortened by 2 bases and J by 4 bases, with 8 bases between the two germline ends. The length of the CDR3 is 13 residues. Per germline, CDR1 MNHEY and CDR2 SMNVEV (reference sequence). The CDR3 bases are TGTGCCAGCAGTTTAGGATCGGGCACTGAAGCTTTCTTT. Protein product: CASSLGSGTEAFF.

The V call is TRBV4-3, the J call TRBJ2-5, with a tentative D call TRBD2 (6 bases). This CDR3 contains 16 residues. Per the germline V gene, CDR1 is LGHNA and CDR2 is YSLEER. Trimming stripped 0 bases from V and 0 bases from J, with 11 bases between. The CDR3 DNA reads as TGCGCCAGCAGCCAAGATTGGCGGGGCTACCAAGAGACCCAGTACTTC. As protein: CASSQDWRGYQETQYF.

V usage is TRBV6-5 and J usage is TRBJ2-3, with 11 bases matching TRBD2. This CDR3 contains 16 residues. Trimming took 0 bases from V and 5 from J; bases not matched to a gene: 4. From germline, CDR1 is MNHEY and CDR2 SVGAGI. The DNA of the CDR3 is TGTGCCAGCAGTTACTCTCTAGCGGGGGGCCTAGATACGCAGTATTTT. Protein product: CASSYSLAGGLDTQYF.

In this sample, this clone turned up once. V is TRBV12-5 and J is TRBJ2-7; perhaps TRBD2 as D (5 bases). The CDR3 length is 13 residues. V lost 5 bases, J lost 6 bases, and 14 bases lay in between. The germline CDR1 and CDR2 sequences are LGHNT and FRNRAP. The CDR3: CASGPRVGGEQYF. The CDR3 bases are TGTGCTAGTGGTCCAAGGGTAGGAGGCGAGCAGTACTTC.

The rearrangement uses TRBV27 and TRBJ1-4, with no clear D. The CDR3 is made up of 15 amino acids. The germline V gene has CDR1 MNHEY and CDR2 SMNVEV (reference sequence). Trimming took off 8 bases at V and 3 bases at J, with 16 bases between the two ends. The CDR3 region has the DNA TGTGCCAGCCGGCGAAGTGGGCTGGCTAATGAAAAACTGTTTTTT. This translates into CASRRSGLANEKLFF.

V usage is TRBV5-1 and J usage is TRBJ2-1; D ambiguous. V was shortened by 0 bases and J by 1 base, with 5 bases between the two germline ends. The CDR3 is made up of 14 amino acids. Germline V CDR1 and CDR2: SGHRS, YFSETQ. DNA for the CDR3: TGCGCCAGCAGCTTGGAGAGTTCCTACAATGAGCAGTTCTTC. Protein product: CASSLESSYNEQFF.